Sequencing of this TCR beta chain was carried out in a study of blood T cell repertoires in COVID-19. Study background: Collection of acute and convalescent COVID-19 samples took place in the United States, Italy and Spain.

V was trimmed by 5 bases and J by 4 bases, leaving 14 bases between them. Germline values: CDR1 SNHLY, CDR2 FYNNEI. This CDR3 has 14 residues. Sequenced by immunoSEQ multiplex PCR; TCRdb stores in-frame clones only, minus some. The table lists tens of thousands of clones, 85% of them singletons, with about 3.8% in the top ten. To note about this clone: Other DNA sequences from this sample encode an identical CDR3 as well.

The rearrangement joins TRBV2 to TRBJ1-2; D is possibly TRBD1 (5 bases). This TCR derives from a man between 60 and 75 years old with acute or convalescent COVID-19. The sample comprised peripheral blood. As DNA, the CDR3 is TGTGCCAGCAGTCGGGATCCCGGGGGCTATGGCTACACCTTC. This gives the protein CASSRDPGGYGYTF.